These 27 T cell receptor beta chains came from one sample sequenced in a study of blood T cell repertoires in COVID-19. TCRdb's copy holds only in-frame clones and misses some; the assay was immunoSEQ multiplex PCR. Of approximately 280,000 clones listed, roughly 89% are singletons. Specimen: peripheral blood. Receptor source: a man aged 40-50 years with acute or convalescent COVID-19.

The chain employs TRBV12-3 or TRBV12-4 and TRBJ1-2; no clear D. The CDR3 runs to 10 residues. V dropped 6 bases and J dropped 8 bases, with 7 bases sitting between them. The CDR3 protein is CASSPGGYTF. CDR3 bases: TGTGCCAGCAGCCCGGGGGGCTACACCTTC.

The count of this clone is one. CDR3 DNA sequence: TGTGCCAGCAGCCGACAGGGTCGGGAGACCCAGTACTTC. It is translated as CASSRQGRETQYF. V is TRBV3-1 (or the pseudogene TRBV3-2) and J is TRBJ2-5; 7 bases agree with TRBD1. With V trimmed by 4 bases and J by 5 bases, 4 bases remained unmatched. The CDR3 runs 13 residues. Germline CDR1 is LGHDT and CDR2 is YNNKEL (reference sequence).

The chain is built from TRBV18 and TRBJ1-5; possible D gene TRBD1, 5 bases. This CDR3 region has 13 residues. CDR1 and CDR2 from the germline V gene are KGHSH and LQKENI. V dropped 4 bases and J dropped 7 bases, with 11 bases sitting between them. DNA for the CDR3: TGTGCCAGCTCACAGGAGGGGTGGCAGCCCCAGCATTTT. As protein: CASSQEGWQPQHF.

The chain combines TRBV7-3 with TRBJ1-2; D perhaps matches TRBD1 (6 bases). The CDR3 totals 14 residues. Deletions cut 0 bases from V and 8 bases from J, with 13 bases between. The germline V gene has CDR1 SGHTA and CDR2 FQGTGA. The CDR3: CASSLTHGGRGYTF. The CDR3 DNA is TGTGCCAGCAGCTTAACACACGGGGGGCGCGGCTACACCTTC.

The chain has TRBV7-9 and TRBJ2-2; D unclear. The CDR3 consists of 14 residues. Germline CDR1 SEHNR, CDR2 FQNEAQ (reference sequence). Trimming cost V 1 base and J 3 bases, with 6 bases left between them. CDR3 nucleotide sequence: TGTGCCAGCAGCTTAGTTCAGTACACCGGGGAGCTGTTTTTT. This codes for CASSLVQYTGELFF.

The chain uses TRBV7-8 and TRBJ2-3; 9 bases are shared with TRBD1. CDR1 and CDR2 (germline): SGHVS, FQNEAQ. The CDR3 sequence is 15 residues long. The V segment lost 6 bases and the J segment 3 bases; nucleotides outside the gene matches: 7. The CDR3: CASSVQGARTDTQYF. CDR3 DNA: TGTGCCAGCAGTGTACAGGGGGCTCGGACAGATACGCAGTATTTT.

The chain is built from TRBV7-8 and TRBJ1-1, with TRBD1 matching 11 bases. CDR3 size: 16 residues. Trimming at V came to 2 bases and at J to 3 bases, leaving 5 bases not matched to a gene. Germline assignment: CDR1 SGHVS and CDR2 FQNEAQ. DNA of the CDR3: TGTGCCAGCAGCTTATTTAGGGGACAGGGGGACACTGAAGCTTTCTTT. This gives the protein CASSLFRGQGDTEAFF.

CDR3 in DNA: TGTGCCAGTTTACGGAGGGGTGAGGCTGAAGCTTTCTTT. This encodes CASLRRGEAEAFF. This chain uses TRBV6-5 with TRBJ1-1; D perhaps matches TRBD1 (5 bases). The V end was cut by 9 bases, the J end by 6 bases, with 17 bases between. CDR1 MNHEY and CDR2 SVGAGI come from the germline V gene. The CDR3 loop spans 13 amino acids.

CDR3 sequence reads: CASRDREGAGELFF. The CDR3 bases are TGTGCCAGCAGGGACAGGGAGGGAGCCGGGGAGCTGTTTTTT. This chain links TRBV9 with TRBJ2-2; TRBD1 might be the D (8 bases). Trimming shortened V by 5 bases and J by 6 bases, and 14 bases separated the two germline ends. The germline gives CDR1 SGDLS, CDR2 YYNGEE. The CDR3 loop spans 14 amino acids.

The V and J genes are TRBV30 and TRBJ1-1; tentatively, D is TRBD1 (6 bases). Trimming took off 5 bases at V and 0 bases at J, with 16 bases between the two ends. Germline lookup yields CDR1 GTSNPN and CDR2 SVGIG (reference sequence). This CDR3 contains 15 residues. DNA of the CDR3: TGTGCCTGGGGTGAACAGGGCGCCCTGAACACTGAAGCTTTCTTT. This gives the protein CAWGEQGALNTEAFF.

The chain employs TRBV6-6 and TRBJ2-7, with a possible D match to TRBD1 (6 bases). The CDR3 spans 13 residues. Looked up from germline, CDR1 is MNHNY and CDR2 is SVGAGI (reference sequence). With 2 bases removed from V and 4 bases from J, the gap between germline ends came to 9 bases. In DNA, the CDR3 is TGTGCCAGCAGTTACGGCACAGGGTACGAGCAGTACTTC. This sequence encodes CASSYGTGYEQYF.

This rearrangement joins TRBV12-3 or TRBV12-4 to TRBJ1-2, with D unresolved. This CDR3 spans 13 amino acids. V gave up 7 bases and J gave up 4 bases, with 13 bases separating them. The CDR3 DNA reads TGTGCCAGCACCCCCCTCCCGGGCTATGGCTACACCTTC. Translation: CASTPLPGYGYTF.

This chain uses TRBV25-1 with TRBJ1-2; 9 nucleotides align to TRBD1. V shed 5 bases, J shed 8 bases, and the junction held 9 bases outside the gene matches. This CDR3 spans 14 amino acids. Germline V gives CDR1 MGHDK, CDR2 SYGVNS. CDR3 bases: TGTGCCAGCAGTCCGGGACAGGGTAGGGAAGGCTACACCTTC. Protein product: CASSPGQGREGYTF.

The rearrangement joins TRBV5-1 to TRBJ2-7; 11 bases agree with TRBD1. Trimming removed 3 bases from V and 4 bases from J; junction bases left unmatched: 6. The CDR3 sequence is 15 residues long. Germline V CDR1 and CDR2: SGHRS, YFSETQ. The CDR3 DNA sequence: TGCGCCAGCAGCTCCTTTGGACAGGGGGCTTACGAGCAGTACTTC. Translated: CASSSFGQGAYEQYF.

The chain is built from TRBV2 and TRBJ1-5; tentative D call: TRBD1 (5 bases). The CDR3 has 13 amino acids. Germline loops: CDR1 SNHLY, CDR2 FYNNEI. V dropped 5 bases and J dropped 5 bases, with 10 bases sitting between them. The CDR3 loop is CASSPGIYQPQHF. CDR3 sequence (DNA): TGTGCCAGCAGTCCAGGGATTTATCAGCCCCAGCATTTT.

The chain uses TRBV4-1 and TRBJ2-2; TRBD1 matches 9 bases. CDR1 is MGHRA, CDR2 YSYEKL, per germline. The junction had 10 bases not matched to a gene; V was cut back by 4 bases and J by 4 bases. CDR3 length: 17 amino acids. CDR3: CASSPPSRTGATGELFF. Written as DNA, the CDR3 is TGCGCCAGCAGCCCACCCTCCAGGACAGGGGCCACCGGGGAGCTGTTTTTT.

The V call is TRBV14, the J call TRBJ1-1; a weak D match, TRBD1 (6 bases). Between the trimmed V and J ends, which lost 0 bases and 9 bases, there was a span of 17 bases. This CDR3 comprises 15 residues. Germline assignment: CDR1 SGHDN and CDR2 FVKESK. CDR3 amino acids: CASSQDLKQGGKAFF. The CDR3 nucleotides read TGTGCCAGCAGCCAAGATCTGAAACAGGGTGGAAAAGCTTTCTTT.

This clone came up once. The same CDR3 also results from other DNA sequences found in this sample. The chain carries TRBV18 and TRBJ2-1; 14 nucleotides match TRBD2. Germline trimming cut 3 bases from V and 5 bases from J; bases unmatched to any gene: 0. The CDR3 has 15 amino acids. Germline CDR1 KGHSH, CDR2 LQKENI. The CDR3, as DNA: TGTGCCAGCTCACCGGGACTAGCGGGGGACAATGAGCAGTTCTTC. This translates into CASSPGLAGDNEQFF.

The rearrangement uses TRBV7-6 and TRBJ1-3; D call uncertain. There are 14 residues in the CDR3. Trimming cost V 1 base and J 0 bases, with 4 bases left between them. The germline V gene has CDR1 SGHVS and CDR2 FNYEAQ. The CDR3 bases are TGTGCCAGCAGCTTAGTGGCCTCTGGAAACACCATATATTTT. Its translation: CASSLVASGNTIYF.

V usage is TRBV18 and J usage is TRBJ1-1; D might be TRBD1 (5 bases). Trimming left V 0 bases short and J 1 base short, with 9 bases between. The CDR3 spans 15 residues. Germline values: CDR1 KGHSH, CDR2 LQKENI. The CDR3 DNA sequence: TGTGCCAGCTCACCACCGCGGGGGACGAACACTGAAGCTTTCTTT. The encoded protein is CASSPPRGTNTEAFF.

This clone was picked up a small number of times. The gene calls are TRBV5-1 and TRBJ1-2; weak D call: TRBD1 (5 bases). Between the trimmed V and J ends, which lost 2 bases and 5 bases, there was a span of 13 bases. This CDR3 contains 14 residues. CDR1 and CDR2 from the germline V gene are SGHRS and YFSETQ. The CDR3 nucleotides are TGCGCCAGCAGCTTAAATTTAGGGGTTTATGGCTACACCTTC. Translated: CASSLNLGVYGYTF. Complete variable domain (other parts from reference TRBV5-1 and TRBJ1-2): KAGVTQTPRYLIKTRGQQVTLSCSPISGHRSVSWYQQTPGQGLQFLFEYFSETQRNKGNFPGRFSGRQFSNSRSEMNVSTLELGDSALYLCASSLNLGVYGYTFGSGTRLTVV.

The chain recombines TRBV5-1 with TRBJ1-4, with unresolved D. In germline, CDR1 is SGHRS, CDR2 YFSETQ. Trimming took 2 bases from V and 8 from J, leaving 13 bases between them. The CDR3 spans 14 residues. CDR3 sequence reads: CASSFSSGREKLFF. In nucleotides, the CDR3 is TGCGCCAGCAGCTTCTCGTCCGGGAGGGAAAAACTGTTTTTT.

V and J are TRBV2 and TRBJ1-6; the match to TRBD1 covers 10 bases. The germline V gene has CDR1 SNHLY and CDR2 FYNNEI. After removal of 7 bases from V and 0 bases from J, the junction contained 9 bases not matched to a gene. This CDR3 has 18 residues. The CDR3 reads CASTGTGAPSSYNSPLHF. CDR3 DNA: TGTGCCAGCACGGGGACAGGGGCCCCGAGCTCCTATAATTCACCCCTCCACTTT.

This sequence joins TRBV2 and TRBJ2-5, with D perhaps TRBD1 (5 bases). In germline, CDR1 is SNHLY, CDR2 FYNNEI. This CDR3 is 12 amino acids long. Between the trimmed V and J ends, which lost 2 bases and 4 bases, there was a span of 5 bases. CDR3 nucleotide sequence: TGTGCCAGCAGTGAAAGGGGAGAGACCCAGTACTTC. Translating gives CASSERGETQYF.

The chain is built from TRBV24-1 and TRBJ2-5; TRBD2 might be the D (6 bases). The CDR3 extends over 15 amino acids. The germline gives CDR1 KGHDR, CDR2 SFDVKD. With 0 bases removed from V and 1 base from J, the gap between germline ends came to 8 bases. In nucleotides, the CDR3 is TGTGCCACCAGTGATTTGGGGGGGACCCAAGAGACCCAGTACTTC. As protein: CATSDLGGTQETQYF.

The chain recombines TRBV5-4 with TRBJ1-6; no clear D gene. The CDR3 has 14 residues. Germline CDR1 and CDR2: SGHNT and YYREEE (reference sequence). The V end lost 7 bases, the J end lost 2 bases, and 10 bases lay between the germline ends. The CDR3 region has the DNA TGTGCCAGCTCCTCGAGAACCTATAATTCACCCCTCCACTTT. It is translated as CASSSRTYNSPLHF. Filled out from reference TRBV5-4 and TRBJ1-6, the complete variable domain reads ETGVTQSPTHLIKTRGQQVTLRCSSQSGHNTVSWYQQALGQGPQFIFQYYREEENGRGNFPPRFSGLQFPNYSSELNVNALELDDSALYLCASSSRTYNSPLHFGNGTRLTVT.

In its sample, this clone was seen once. The chain is built from TRBV9 and TRBJ2-1, with D possibly matching TRBD2 (6 bases). CDR3 length: 16 residues. The germline V gene has CDR1 SGDLS and CDR2 YYNGEE. Trimming cost V 1 base and J 3 bases, with 14 bases left between them. CDR3 loop: CASSVRSGGVYNEQFF. CDR3 DNA: TGTGCCAGCAGCGTACGTTCCGGGGGAGTCTACAATGAGCAGTTCTTC.